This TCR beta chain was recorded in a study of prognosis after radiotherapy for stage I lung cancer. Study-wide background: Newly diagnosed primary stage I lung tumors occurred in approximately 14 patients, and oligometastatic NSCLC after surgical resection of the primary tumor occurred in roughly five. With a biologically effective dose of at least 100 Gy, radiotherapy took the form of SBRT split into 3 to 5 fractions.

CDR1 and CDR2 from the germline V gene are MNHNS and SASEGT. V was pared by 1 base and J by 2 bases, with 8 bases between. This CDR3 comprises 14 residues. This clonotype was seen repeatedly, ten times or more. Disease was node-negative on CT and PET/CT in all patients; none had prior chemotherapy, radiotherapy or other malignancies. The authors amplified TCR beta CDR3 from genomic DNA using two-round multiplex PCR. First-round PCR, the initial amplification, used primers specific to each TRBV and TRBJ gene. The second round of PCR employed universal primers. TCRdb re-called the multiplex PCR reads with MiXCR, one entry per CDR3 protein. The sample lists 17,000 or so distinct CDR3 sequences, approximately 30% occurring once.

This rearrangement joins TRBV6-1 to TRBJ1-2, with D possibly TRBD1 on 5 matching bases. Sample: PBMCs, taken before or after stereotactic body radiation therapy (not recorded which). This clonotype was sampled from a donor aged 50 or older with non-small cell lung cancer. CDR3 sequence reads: CASSEGGKNYGYTF. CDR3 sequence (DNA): TGTGCCAGCAGTGAAGGGGGCAAAAACTATGGCTACACCTTC.